The entry below describes one T cell receptor beta chain. This specimen comes from a study of control samples from healthy donors and cancer patients. The germline gives CDR1 SGHAT, CDR2 FQNNGV. With 3 bases clipped from V and 2 bases from J, the junction kept 1 base outside the gene matches. This CDR3 is built from 13 residues. Assay: immunoSEQ multiplex PCR; the TCRdb copy retains only in-frame clones and omits some. This table holds approximately 68,000 clones, 83% found once. The receptor comes from a man in his fifties or sixties in good health. The chain uses TRBV11-2 and TRBJ2-7, with 7 bases matching TRBD1. Material: blood. This CDR3 is CASSFQGAYEQYF. CDR3 bases: TGTGCCAGCAGCTTCCAGGGGGCCTACGAGCAGTACTTC.